This passage covers 27 T cell receptor beta chains from one sample sequenced in a study of blood T cell repertoires in COVID-19. Sequenced by immunoSEQ multiplex PCR; TCRdb stores in-frame clones only, minus some. This table holds roughly 120,000 clones, nearly 80% found once. Specimen: peripheral blood. Source of these receptors: a woman aged 80 or over with active or convalescent COVID-19.

This chain joins TRBV5-1 and TRBJ1-4; 7 nucleotides align to TRBD1. The V gene end was trimmed by 4 bases and the J gene end by 7 bases; junction bases not matched to a gene: 10. Germline-derived CDR1 and CDR2 are SGHRS and YFSETQ. The CDR3 is made up of 15 amino acids. This chain's CDR3 is CASSRDGQAGEKLFF. The DNA of the CDR3 is TGCGCCAGCAGCCGGGATGGACAGGCAGGTGAAAAACTGTTTTTT.

The gene calls are TRBV27 and TRBJ1-1; D is perhaps TRBD1 (6 bases). The ends were cut back, 2 bases at V and 4 bases at J, with 11 bases in the middle. The germline gives CDR1 MNHEY, CDR2 SMNVEV (reference sequence). This CDR3 region has 14 residues. DNA of the CDR3: TGTGCCAGCAGTTTAAACAGGGTACCCACTGAAGCTTTCTTT. Amino acids: CASSLNRVPTEAFF.

There are many counts of this clone. This chain links TRBV19 with TRBJ2-1, with 9 positions matching TRBD1. V shed 2 bases and J 5 bases; nucleotides not matched to a gene: 13. The CDR3 totals 18 residues. Per germline, CDR1 LNHDA and CDR2 SQIVND (reference sequence). The CDR3: CASSITHTGTGRNNEQFF. The DNA for the CDR3 is TGTGCCAGTAGTATAACCCATACCGGGACAGGGAGGAACAATGAGCAGTTCTTC.

This clone was found once. The rearrangement joins TRBV2 to TRBJ1-5; tentative D call: TRBD1 (5 bases). The CDR3 consists of 12 residues. Germline V gene sequence: CDR1 SNHLY, CDR2 FYNNEI. V was trimmed by 7 bases and J by 4 bases, leaving 8 bases between them. CDR3 in amino acids: CASTGVNQPQHF. CDR3 DNA sequence: TGTGCCAGCACGGGGGTAAATCAGCCCCAGCATTTT.

Turning to this clone: This sample also contains other DNA sequences that code for the same CDR3. The chain has TRBV28 and TRBJ1-6; the D is unclear. The CDR3 covers 12 residues. CDR1 is MDHEN and CDR2 is SYDVKM in the germline V gene. Trimming removed 4 bases at V and 7 bases at J, with 5 bases between. CDR3 residues: CASSSLNSPLHF. DNA for the CDR3: TGTGCCAGCAGTTCCCTAAATTCACCCCTCCACTTT.

This clone was observed once. The chain is built from TRBV15 and TRBJ2-7; TRBD2 matches 10 bases. V dropped 0 bases and J dropped 4; count of bases not matched to a gene: 3. The germline V gene encodes CDR1 LNHNV and CDR2 YYDKDF (reference sequence). The CDR3 has 15 amino acids. The CDR3 region has the DNA TGTGCCACCAGCAGAGACCCTAGCGGGAGTTACGAGCAGTACTTC. Amino acids: CATSRDPSGSYEQYF.

The V call is TRBV5-1, the J call TRBJ2-3, with 8 bases identical to TRBD1. Germline CDR1 is SGHRS and CDR2 is YFSETQ. This CDR3 is built from 18 residues. V lost 0 bases to trimming and J lost 1 base; unmatched junction nucleotides: 10. Here the CDR3 reads CASSLGGRRGLGTDTQYF. The CDR3 region has the DNA TGCGCCAGCAGCTTGGGGGGGCGCAGGGGGCTTGGCACAGATACGCAGTATTTT.

This clone occurred a few times. CDR3 DNA: TGCGCCAGCAGCGGTACAGGGTCTGGTGGGGCCAACGTCCTGACTTTC. Translating it yields CASSGTGSGGANVLTF. The chain has TRBV5-1 and TRBJ2-6, with a possible D match to TRBD1 (6 bases). Trimming took off 4 bases at V and 3 bases at J, with 14 bases between the two ends. The germline CDR1 and CDR2 sequences are SGHRS and YFSETQ. The CDR3 is 16 amino acids.

This rearrangement joins TRBV27 to TRBJ2-5, with D possibly being TRBD1 (6 bases). The germline V and J ends were trimmed by 3 bases and 2 bases, with 13 bases remaining between them. In germline, CDR1 is MNHEY, CDR2 SMNVEV (reference sequence). The CDR3 is 15 residues long. The CDR3 reads CASSFGQRKQETQYF. The CDR3 region has the DNA TGTGCCAGCAGTTTTGGACAGCGAAAGCAAGAGACCCAGTACTTC.

The chain recombines TRBV5-1 with TRBJ2-1; 8 bases are shared with TRBD1. The CDR3 runs to 16 residues. CDR1 is SGHRS and CDR2 is YFSETQ in the germline V gene. With V trimmed by 4 bases and J by 7 bases, 13 bases remained unmatched. CDR3 residues: CASSPQGQGAGNEQFF. CDR3 in DNA: TGCGCCAGCAGCCCTCAGGGGCAGGGGGCAGGGAATGAGCAGTTCTTC. Filled out from reference TRBV5-1 and TRBJ2-1, the complete variable domain reads KAGVTQTPRYLIKTRGQQVTLSCSPISGHRSVSWYQQTPGQGLQFLFEYFSETQRNKGNFPGRFSGRQFSNSRSEMNVSTLELGDSALYLCASSPQGQGAGNEQFFGPGTRLTVL.

The chain couples TRBV5-5 to TRBJ2-7; possible D gene TRBD1, 6 bases. This CDR3 has 13 amino acids. V was cut by 3 bases and J by 4 bases, with 11 bases left in between. Germline CDR1 and CDR2: SGHKS and YYEKEE (reference sequence). The CDR3 here is CASSSRGRYEQYF. Here the CDR3 DNA reads TGTGCCAGCAGCTCCAGGGGCCGTTACGAGCAGTACTTC.

The CDR3 protein is CASSPGALLREQYF. CDR3 bases: TGTGCCAGCTCACCAGGGGCTCTTTTGAGAGAGCAGTACTTC. The gene calls are TRBV18 and TRBJ2-7; D possibly corresponds to TRBD1 (5 bases). CDR3 length equals 14 residues. Deletions cut 2 bases from V and 7 bases from J, with 15 bases between. Germline CDR1 and CDR2: KGHSH and LQKENI.

The chain uses TRBV7-2 and TRBJ2-4; 7 bases match TRBD1. Germline CDR1 and CDR2: SGHTA and FQGNSA. This CDR3 region has 17 residues. J gave up 0 bases and V 1 base, and 6 bases lay outside the gene matches. The CDR3 here is CASSLEGASLAKNIQYF. The CDR3 DNA is TGTGCCAGCAGCTTAGAGGGGGCCAGCCTAGCCAAAAACATTCAGTACTTC.

The chain is built from TRBV7-2 and TRBJ1-1, with D unresolved. Germline lookup yields CDR1 SGHTA and CDR2 FQGNSA. CDR3 length equals 13 residues. V gave up 4 bases and J gave up 5 bases, with 11 bases separating them. The CDR3 coding sequence is TGTGCCAGCAGCTCGCTAGTTTGGACTGAAGCTTTCTTT. Protein sequence: CASSSLVWTEAFF.

This clone was picked up a small number of times. The V and J genes are TRBV5-1 and TRBJ2-1, with TRBD2 identical over 11 bases. J gave up 5 bases and V 4 bases, and 11 bases lay outside the gene matches. The germline gives CDR1 SGHRS, CDR2 YFSETQ. The CDR3 has 17 amino acids. CDR3 coding DNA: TGCGCCAGCAGCGGGCCCACCACTAGCGGGAGCAACAATGAGCAGTTCTTC. Translating gives CASSGPTTSGSNNEQFF.

The chain combines TRBV9 with TRBJ1-1; D call uncertain. Germline CDR1 is SGDLS and CDR2 is YYNGEE. V was cut by 0 bases and J by 6 bases, with 12 bases left in between. The CDR3 totals 14 residues. CDR3 residues: CASSVVSGLAEAFF. CDR3 DNA: TGTGCCAGCAGCGTAGTTTCAGGTTTAGCTGAAGCTTTCTTT.

The J gene is TRBJ2-3, the V gene TRBV3-1 (or the pseudogene TRBV3-2), with TRBD2 identical over 8 bases. Unmatched junction bases numbered 5, after V lost 3 bases and J lost 0 bases. The germline V gene encodes CDR1 LGHDT and CDR2 YNNKEL (reference sequence). The CDR3 length is 16 residues. The CDR3 here is CASSQVPSGSTDTQYF. The DNA for the CDR3 is TGTGCCAGCAGCCAGGTGCCTAGCGGGAGCACAGATACGCAGTATTTT.

V usage is TRBV11-2 and J usage is TRBJ2-7; 9 bases match TRBD1. This CDR3 has 16 residues. V gave up 5 bases and J gave up 2 bases; unmatched junction bases: 10. Germline CDR1 reads SGHAT; CDR2 reads FQNNGV. The CDR3 region is CASSQDAGTGPYEQYF. In DNA form, the CDR3 reads TGTGCCAGCAGCCAAGATGCCGGGACAGGGCCCTACGAGCAGTACTTC.

The rearrangement links TRBV28 to TRBJ1-2, with no clear D. Trimming took 6 bases from V and 4 from J, leaving 15 bases between them. CDR1 and CDR2 (germline): MDHEN, SYDVKM. This CDR3 has 14 amino acids. The CDR3 reads CASRRSTSVYGYTF. As DNA, the CDR3 is TGTGCCAGCAGGCGGAGTACTAGTGTCTATGGCTACACCTTC.

The CDR3 protein is CASSHGQGQETQYF. The CDR3 nucleotides are TGCGCCAGCAGTCACGGACAGGGCCAAGAGACCCAGTACTTC. This chain uses TRBV5-1 with TRBJ2-5; 8 bases fit TRBD1. The germline V gene has CDR1 SGHRS and CDR2 YFSETQ. The ends lost 5 bases at V and 1 base at J; junction bases unmatched: 4. CDR3 length: 14 amino acids.

The J gene is TRBJ2-1, the V gene TRBV28, with a possible D match to TRBD1 (6 bases). Germline V CDR1 and CDR2: MDHEN, SYDVKM. CDR3 length: 14 residues. V was trimmed by 4 bases and J by 3 bases, leaving 10 bases between them. The CDR3 sequence: CASSYPGHYNEQFF. The CDR3 DNA reads as TGTGCCAGCAGTTATCCGGGACACTACAATGAGCAGTTCTTC.

The chain links TRBV7-2 to TRBJ2-7, with 8 bases lining up with TRBD1. The CDR3 spans 15 residues. Germline loops: CDR1 SGHTA, CDR2 FQGNSA. Trimming at V came to 3 bases and at J to 1 base, leaving 5 bases not matched to a gene. The CDR3 bases are TGTGCCAGCAGCTTGGGACAGGTCGCTTCCTACGAGCAGTACTTC. Protein sequence: CASSLGQVASYEQYF.

Many counts were recorded for this clone. The chain joins TRBV28 to TRBJ1-1, with a weak D call TRBD1 (6 bases). Germline V gives CDR1 MDHEN, CDR2 SYDVKM. The CDR3 is made up of 15 amino acids. With 4 bases removed from V and 1 base from J, the gap between germline ends came to 13 bases. The CDR3 is CASSSTGHQNTEAFF. CDR3 coding DNA: TGTGCCAGCAGTTCCACGGGACACCAGAACACTGAAGCTTTCTTT.

This clone has only one observation. V usage is TRBV30 and J usage is TRBJ2-7; D perhaps matches TRBD2 (5 bases). With 0 bases removed from V and 0 bases from J, the gap between germline ends came to 9 bases. This CDR3 is 14 amino acids long. CDR1 is GTSNPN, CDR2 SVGIG, per germline (reference sequence). The CDR3 protein is CAWSVDLSSYEQYF. Here the CDR3 DNA reads TGTGCCTGGAGTGTGGACTTAAGCTCCTACGAGCAGTACTTC.

The chain is built from TRBV27 and TRBJ2-7; 7 nucleotides line up with TRBD2. Germline V CDR1 and CDR2: MNHEY, SMNVEV (reference sequence). V trimming: 0 bases; J trimming: 4 bases; junction bases outside the gene matches: 9. This CDR3 is 16 amino acids long. CDR3 coding DNA: TGTGCCAGCAGTTTATCCCGGGCGGGAGTAGGATACGAGCAGTACTTC. Amino acids: CASSLSRAGVGYEQYF.

The chain joins TRBV6-1 to TRBJ1-4; a possible D gene is TRBD1 (6 bases). CDR1 and CDR2 (germline): MNHNS, SASEGT. Trimming left V 4 bases short and J 2 bases short, with 17 bases between. There are 17 residues in the CDR3. CDR3 sequence reads: CASSGSTTGTTNEKLFF. For the CDR3, the DNA is TGTGCCAGCAGTGGCTCTACTACAGGGACCACTAATGAAAAACTGTTTTTT.

This chain joins TRBV7-9 and TRBJ2-1, with 13 bases lining up with TRBD2. The V and J ends lost 6 bases and 8 bases, in that order; junction bases with no gene match: 19. The CDR3 is 19 amino acids. From germline, CDR1 is SEHNR and CDR2 FQNEAQ (reference sequence). CDR3 residues: CASRNLGTSGTGLLDEQFF. The CDR3 DNA reads as TGTGCCAGCAGAAATTTGGGGACTAGCGGGACGGGTCTACTGGATGAGCAGTTCTTC.